Below are 5 T cell receptor beta chains sequenced from a single sample in a study of CD8 T cells in Susac syndrome. The authors reverse transcribed 0.5 to 1 ug RNA with random hexamers. TCRdb reanalysed the immunoSEQ multiplex PCR reads using MiXCR and keeps one entry per CDR3 protein. The sample includes 250,000 to 300,000 distinct CDR3 sequences, around 85% of them seen just once. The sequenced material came from CD8+ T cells from PBMCs. The receptors were sampled from a human donor with multiple sclerosis.

The chain links TRBV12-3 or TRBV12-4 to TRBJ1-1; maybe TRBD1 (6 bases). The CDR3 is 14 residues long. Trimming removed 6 bases from V and 0 bases from J, with 11 bases in between. The CDR3 DNA reads TGTGCCAGCAGGGACAGACTCATGAACACTGAAGCTTTCTTT. As protein: CASRDRLMNTEAFF.

The genes are TRBV20-1 and TRBJ2-4, with 8 bases lining up with TRBD2. Trimming took 0 bases from V and 0 from J; bases not matched to a gene: 10. The germline gives CDR1 DFQATT, CDR2 SNEGSKA (reference sequence). The CDR3 extends over 18 amino acids. The DNA of the CDR3 is TGCAGTGCTAGAGAAGAGCGGGAGTCCCTAATAGCCAAAAACATTCAGTACTTC. Its translation is CSAREERESLIAKNIQYF.

This clonotype appeared once. This sequence joins TRBV28 and TRBJ2-7; 7 bases align to TRBD1. This CDR3 region has 14 residues. In germline, CDR1 is MDHEN, CDR2 SYDVKM. Unmatched junction bases numbered 11, after V lost 6 bases and J lost 6 bases. The CDR3 loop is CASSHTLRDSEQYF. The CDR3 bases are TGTGCCAGCAGCCACACCCTACGGGACAGCGAGCAGTACTTC.

The rearrangement links TRBV7-2 to TRBJ2-7; 12 bases line up with TRBD1. The CDR3 consists of 19 residues. The ends lost 5 bases at V and 3 bases at J; junction bases unmatched: 17. Looked up from germline, CDR1 is SGHTA and CDR2 is FQGNSA. The CDR3 reads CASSLVPGQGAALDYEQYF. CDR3 coding DNA: TGTGCCAGCAGCCTTGTACCGGGACAGGGGGCGGCCTTGGACTACGAGCAGTACTTC. Using reference TRBV7-2 and TRBJ2-7 for the parts outside the CDR3, the full variable domain is GAGVSQSPSNKVTEKGKDVELRCDPISGHTALYWYRQSLGQGLEFLIYFQGNSAPDKSGLPSDRFSAERTGGSVSTLTIQRTQQEDSAVYLCASSLVPGQGAALDYEQYFGPGTRLTVT.

The J gene is TRBJ2-1, the V gene TRBV5-1; D remains unclear. Trimming shortened V by 0 bases and J by 4 bases, and 11 bases separated the two germline ends. The CDR3 is 15 residues long. Looked up from germline, CDR1 is SGHRS and CDR2 is YFSETQ. Here the CDR3 reads CASSLVSKLYNEQFF. CDR3 DNA sequence: TGCGCCAGCAGCTTGGTATCCAAACTTTACAATGAGCAGTTCTTC.